In its sample, the clone carrying this T cell receptor beta chain was seen once. Its antigen remains unknown. These data originate in a study of radiotherapy plus CTLA-4 blockade in lung cancer. About the research overall: In roughly 19% of patients, objective responses were seen; approximately 31% had disease control. Study-level findings and limits: Response was reportedly best predicted by early blood T cell clone dynamics, with interferon-beta.

Libraries were prepared by immunoSEQ multiplex PCR; TCRdb keeps only in-frame clonotypes and omits some of them. The profile shows some 60,000 clones, 77% of them singletons. The sequencing used peripheral blood, collected from a patient treated with radiotherapy plus ipilimumab. The origin of this receptor is a human donor with non-small cell lung cancer who had a partial response to radiotherapy plus ipilimumab.

The CDR3 here is CASSSQTSGGREQFF. The CDR3 DNA is TGTGCCAGCAGTTCACAGACTAGCGGGGGGCGTGAGCAGTTCTTC. The rearrangement uses TRBV27 and TRBJ2-1; the match to TRBD2 covers 13 bases. This CDR3 has 15 amino acids. Germline CDR1 and CDR2: MNHEY and SMNVEV (reference sequence). J was trimmed by 9 bases and V by 4 bases; bases with no gene match: 6.